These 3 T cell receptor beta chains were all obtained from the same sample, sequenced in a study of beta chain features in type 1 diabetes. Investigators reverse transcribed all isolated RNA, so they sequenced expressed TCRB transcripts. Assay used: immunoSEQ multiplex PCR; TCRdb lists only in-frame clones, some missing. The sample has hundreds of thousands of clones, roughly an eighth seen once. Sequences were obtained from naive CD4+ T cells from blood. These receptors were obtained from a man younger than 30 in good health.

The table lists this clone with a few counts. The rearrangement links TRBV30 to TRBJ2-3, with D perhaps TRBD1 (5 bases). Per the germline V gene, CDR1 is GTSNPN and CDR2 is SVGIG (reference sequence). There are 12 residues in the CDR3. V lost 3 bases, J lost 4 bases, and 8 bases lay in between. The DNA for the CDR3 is TGTGCCTGGAGCCTAGGGGCAGATACGCAGTATTTT. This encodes CAWSLGADTQYF.

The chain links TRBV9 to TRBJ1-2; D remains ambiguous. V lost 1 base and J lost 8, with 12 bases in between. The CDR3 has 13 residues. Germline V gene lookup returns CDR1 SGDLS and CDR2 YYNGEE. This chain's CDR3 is CASSVNGVGGYTF. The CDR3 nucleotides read TGTGCCAGCAGCGTAAACGGGGTCGGAGGCTACACCTTC.

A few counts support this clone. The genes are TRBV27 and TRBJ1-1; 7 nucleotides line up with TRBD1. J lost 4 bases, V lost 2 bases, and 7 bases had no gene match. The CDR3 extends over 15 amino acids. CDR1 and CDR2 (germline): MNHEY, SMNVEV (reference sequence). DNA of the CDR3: TGTGCCAGCAGTTTAGACAGGGAGTCGCTCACTGAAGCTTTCTTT. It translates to CASSLDRESLTEAFF.